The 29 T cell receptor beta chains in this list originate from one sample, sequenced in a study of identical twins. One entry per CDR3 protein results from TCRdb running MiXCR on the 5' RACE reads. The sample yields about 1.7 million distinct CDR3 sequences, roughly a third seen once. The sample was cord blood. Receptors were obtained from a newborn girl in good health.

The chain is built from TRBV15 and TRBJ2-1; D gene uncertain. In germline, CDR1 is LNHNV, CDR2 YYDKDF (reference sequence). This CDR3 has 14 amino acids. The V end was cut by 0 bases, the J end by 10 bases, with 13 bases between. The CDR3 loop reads CATSRDLGHYEQFF. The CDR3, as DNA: TGTGCCACCAGCAGAGATCTCGGCCACTACGAGCAGTTCTTC.

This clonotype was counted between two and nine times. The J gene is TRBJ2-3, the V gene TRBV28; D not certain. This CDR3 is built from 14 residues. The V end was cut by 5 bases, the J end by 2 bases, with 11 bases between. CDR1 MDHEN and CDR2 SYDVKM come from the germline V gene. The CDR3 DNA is TGTGCCAGCAGTGGTAGCTGGGTCACAGATACGCAGTATTTT. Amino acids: CASSGSWVTDTQYF. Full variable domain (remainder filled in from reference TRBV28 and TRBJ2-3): DVKVTQSSRYLVKRTGEKVFLECVQDMDHENMFWYRQDPGLGLRLIYFSYDVKMKEKGDIPEGYSVSREKKERFSLILESASTNQTSMYLCASSGSWVTDTQYFGPGTRLTVL.

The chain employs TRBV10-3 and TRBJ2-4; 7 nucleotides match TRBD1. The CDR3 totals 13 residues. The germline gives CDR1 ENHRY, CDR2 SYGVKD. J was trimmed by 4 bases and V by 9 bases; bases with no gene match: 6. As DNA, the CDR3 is TGTGCCATAGGGCCGGGACAGAAAAACATTCAGTACTTC. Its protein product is CAIGPGQKNIQYF.

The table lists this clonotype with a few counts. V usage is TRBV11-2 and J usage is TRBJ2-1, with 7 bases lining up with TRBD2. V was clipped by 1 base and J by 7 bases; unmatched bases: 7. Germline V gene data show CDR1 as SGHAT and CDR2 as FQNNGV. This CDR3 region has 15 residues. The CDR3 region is CASSLVRGDRNEQFF. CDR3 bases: TGTGCCAGCAGCTTAGTCCGGGGGGATAGGAATGAGCAGTTCTTC.

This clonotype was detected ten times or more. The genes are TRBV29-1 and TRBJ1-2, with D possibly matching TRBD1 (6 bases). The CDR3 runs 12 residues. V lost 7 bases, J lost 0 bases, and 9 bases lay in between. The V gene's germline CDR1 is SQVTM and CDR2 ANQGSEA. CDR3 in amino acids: CSGGQSNYGYTF. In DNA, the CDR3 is TGCAGCGGTGGACAGTCTAACTATGGCTACACCTTC.

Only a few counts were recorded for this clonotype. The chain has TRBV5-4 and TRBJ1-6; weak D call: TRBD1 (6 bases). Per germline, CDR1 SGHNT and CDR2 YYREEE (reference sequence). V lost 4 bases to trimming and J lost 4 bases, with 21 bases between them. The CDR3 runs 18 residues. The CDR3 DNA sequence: TGTGCCAGCAGCGACGGACAGTCTTCAGAGGTGTATAATTCACCCCTCCACTTT. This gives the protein CASSDGQSSEVYNSPLHF.

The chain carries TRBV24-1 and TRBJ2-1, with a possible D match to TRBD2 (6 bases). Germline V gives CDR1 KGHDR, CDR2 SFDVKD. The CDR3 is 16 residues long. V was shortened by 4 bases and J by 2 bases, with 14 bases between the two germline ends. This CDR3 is CATSDRPGLPYNEQFF. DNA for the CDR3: TGTGCCACCAGTGACCGCCCGGGACTCCCCTACAATGAGCAGTTCTTC.

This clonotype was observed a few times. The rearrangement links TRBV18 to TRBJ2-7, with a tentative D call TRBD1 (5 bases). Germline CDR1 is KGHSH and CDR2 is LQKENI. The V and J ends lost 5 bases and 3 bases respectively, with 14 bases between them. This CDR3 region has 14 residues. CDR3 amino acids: CASSATARGYEQYF. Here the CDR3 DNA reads TGTGCCAGCTCAGCGACTGCAAGGGGCTACGAGCAGTACTTC.

The CDR3 protein is CASSYTQSGSKGYEQYF. The CDR3 DNA reads as TGTGCCAGCAGCTACACCCAAAGCGGGAGTAAGGGGTACGAGCAGTACTTC. The chain recombines TRBV28 with TRBJ2-7; 8 nucleotides match TRBD2. CDR1 and CDR2 from the germline V gene are MDHEN and SYDVKM. This CDR3 spans 17 amino acids. V lost 6 bases and J lost 4; bases outside the gene matches: 17.

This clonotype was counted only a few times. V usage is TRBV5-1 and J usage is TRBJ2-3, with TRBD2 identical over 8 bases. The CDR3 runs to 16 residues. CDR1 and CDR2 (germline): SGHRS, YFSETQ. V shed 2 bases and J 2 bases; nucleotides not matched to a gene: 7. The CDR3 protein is CASSFKAGVDTDTQYF. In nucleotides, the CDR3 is TGCGCCAGCAGCTTCAAAGCGGGGGTGGACACAGATACGCAGTATTTT.

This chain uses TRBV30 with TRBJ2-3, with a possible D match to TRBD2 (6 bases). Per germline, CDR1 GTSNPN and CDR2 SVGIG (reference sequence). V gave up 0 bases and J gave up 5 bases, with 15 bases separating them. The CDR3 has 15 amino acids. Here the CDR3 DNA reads TGTGCCTGGAGTGTATCTGGCGGGGCCTTAGATACGCAGTATTTT. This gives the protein CAWSVSGGALDTQYF.

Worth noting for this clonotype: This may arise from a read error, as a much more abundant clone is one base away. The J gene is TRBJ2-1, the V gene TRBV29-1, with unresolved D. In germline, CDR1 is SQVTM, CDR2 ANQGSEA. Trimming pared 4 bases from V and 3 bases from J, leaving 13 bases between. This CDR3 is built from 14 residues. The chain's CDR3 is CSVAKTAGYNEQFF. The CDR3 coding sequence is TGCAGCGTTGCTAAAACGGCAGGCTACAATGAGCAGTTCTTC.

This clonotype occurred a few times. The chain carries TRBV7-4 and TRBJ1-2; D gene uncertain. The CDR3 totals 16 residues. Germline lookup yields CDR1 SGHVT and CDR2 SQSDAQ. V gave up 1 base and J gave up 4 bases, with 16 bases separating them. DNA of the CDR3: TGTGCCAGCAGCTTAGGTTTACCCCTCATGCCCTATGGCTACACCTTC. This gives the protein CASSLGLPLMPYGYTF.

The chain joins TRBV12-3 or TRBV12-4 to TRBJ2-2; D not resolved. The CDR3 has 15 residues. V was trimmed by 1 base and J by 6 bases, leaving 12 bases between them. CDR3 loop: CASSLGHYIPGELFF. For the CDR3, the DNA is TGTGCCAGCAGTTTAGGCCACTATATTCCCGGGGAGCTGTTTTTT.

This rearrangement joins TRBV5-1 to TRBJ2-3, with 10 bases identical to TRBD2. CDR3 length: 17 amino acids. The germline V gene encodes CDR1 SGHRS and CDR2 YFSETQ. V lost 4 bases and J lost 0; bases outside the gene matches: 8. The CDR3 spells CASSVTSGASSTDTQYF. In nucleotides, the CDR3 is TGCGCCAGCAGCGTTACTAGCGGGGCCTCTAGCACAGATACGCAGTATTTT.

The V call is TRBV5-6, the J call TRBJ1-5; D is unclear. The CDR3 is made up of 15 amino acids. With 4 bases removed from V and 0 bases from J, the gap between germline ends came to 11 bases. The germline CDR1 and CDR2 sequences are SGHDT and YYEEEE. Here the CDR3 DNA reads TGTGCCAGCAGCCGGACGGAATATAGCAATCAGCCCCAGCATTTT. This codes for CASSRTEYSNQPQHF.

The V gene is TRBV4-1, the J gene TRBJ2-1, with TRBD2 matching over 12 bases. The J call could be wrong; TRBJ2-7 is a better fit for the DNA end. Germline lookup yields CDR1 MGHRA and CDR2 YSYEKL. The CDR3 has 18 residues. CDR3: CASSQSILGLAGYNEQYF. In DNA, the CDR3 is TGCGCCAGCAGCCAATCAATATTGGGACTAGCGGGCTACAATGAGCAGTACTTC.

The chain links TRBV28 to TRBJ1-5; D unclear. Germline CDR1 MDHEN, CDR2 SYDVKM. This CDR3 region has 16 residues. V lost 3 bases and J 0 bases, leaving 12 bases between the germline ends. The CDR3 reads CASSFVAVYSNQPQHF. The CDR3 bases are TGTGCCAGCAGTTTCGTGGCAGTCTATAGCAATCAGCCCCAGCATTTT.

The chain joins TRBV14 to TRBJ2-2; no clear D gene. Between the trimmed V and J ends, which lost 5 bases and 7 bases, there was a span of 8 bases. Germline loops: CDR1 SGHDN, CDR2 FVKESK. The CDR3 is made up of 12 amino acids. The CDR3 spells CASSYTGGELFF. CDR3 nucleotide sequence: TGTGCCAGCAGCTACACTGGCGGGGAGCTGTTTTTT.

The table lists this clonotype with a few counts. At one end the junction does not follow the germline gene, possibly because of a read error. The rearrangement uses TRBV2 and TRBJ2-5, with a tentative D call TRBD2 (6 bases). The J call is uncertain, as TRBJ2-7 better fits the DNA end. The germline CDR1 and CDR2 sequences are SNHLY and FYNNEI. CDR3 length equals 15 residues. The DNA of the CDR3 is TGTGCCAGCGTTGGTCTTGGGGGGTCCTCCGACGAGCAGTACTTC. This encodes CASVGLGGSSDEQYF.

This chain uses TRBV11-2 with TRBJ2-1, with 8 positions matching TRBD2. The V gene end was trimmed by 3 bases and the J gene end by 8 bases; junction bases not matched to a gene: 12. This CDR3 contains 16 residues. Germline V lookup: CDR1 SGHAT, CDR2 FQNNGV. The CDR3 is CASSLDLAGSGDEQFF. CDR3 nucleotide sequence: TGTGCCAGCAGCTTGGACTTAGCGGGAAGCGGGGATGAGCAGTTCTTC.

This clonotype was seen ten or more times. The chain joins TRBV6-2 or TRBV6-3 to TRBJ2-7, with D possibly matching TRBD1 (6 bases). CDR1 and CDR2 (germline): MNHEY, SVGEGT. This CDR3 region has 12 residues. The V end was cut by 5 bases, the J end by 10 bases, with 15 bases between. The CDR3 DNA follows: TGTGCCAGCAGTCACAGGGTCCTGGAACAGTACTTC. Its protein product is CASSHRVLEQYF.

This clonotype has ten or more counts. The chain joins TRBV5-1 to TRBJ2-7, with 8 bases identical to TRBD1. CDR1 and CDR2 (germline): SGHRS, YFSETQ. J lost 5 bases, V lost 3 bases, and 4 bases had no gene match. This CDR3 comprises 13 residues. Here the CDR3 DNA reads TGCGCCAGCAGCTATGGACAGGGAAACGAGCAGTACTTC. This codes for CASSYGQGNEQYF.

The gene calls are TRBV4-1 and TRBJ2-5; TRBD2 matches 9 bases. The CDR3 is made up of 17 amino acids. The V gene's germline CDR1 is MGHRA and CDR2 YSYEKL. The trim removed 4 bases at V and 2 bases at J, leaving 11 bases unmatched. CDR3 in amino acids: CASSLRTSDIRQETQYF. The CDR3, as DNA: TGCGCCAGCAGCCTCAGGACTAGCGATATACGTCAAGAGACCCAGTACTTC.

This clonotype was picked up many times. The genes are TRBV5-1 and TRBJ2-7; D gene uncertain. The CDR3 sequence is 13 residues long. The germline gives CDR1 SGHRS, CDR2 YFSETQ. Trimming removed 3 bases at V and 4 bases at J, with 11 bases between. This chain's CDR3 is CASSSLDQYEQYF. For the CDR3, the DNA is TGCGCCAGCAGCTCCCTAGACCAATACGAGCAGTACTTC.

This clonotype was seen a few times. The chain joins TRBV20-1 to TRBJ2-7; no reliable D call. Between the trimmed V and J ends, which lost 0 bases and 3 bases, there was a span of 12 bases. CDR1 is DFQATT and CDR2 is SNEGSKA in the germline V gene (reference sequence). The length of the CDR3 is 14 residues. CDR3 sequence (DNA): TGCAGTGCTAGAGAAAAGGCGACTTACTACGAGCAGTACTTC. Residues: CSAREKATYYEQYF.

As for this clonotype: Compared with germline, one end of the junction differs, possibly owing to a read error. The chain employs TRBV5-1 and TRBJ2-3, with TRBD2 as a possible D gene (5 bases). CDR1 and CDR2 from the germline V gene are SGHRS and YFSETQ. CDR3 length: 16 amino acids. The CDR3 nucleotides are TGCACCAGCAGCGCCGGCCCAGCGGAATACACAGATACGCAGTATTTT. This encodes CTSSAGPAEYTDTQYF.

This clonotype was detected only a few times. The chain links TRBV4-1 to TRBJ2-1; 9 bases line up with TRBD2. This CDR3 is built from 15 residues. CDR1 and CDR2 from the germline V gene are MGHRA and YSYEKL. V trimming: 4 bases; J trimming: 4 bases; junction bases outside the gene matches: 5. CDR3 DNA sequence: TGCGCCAGCAGCCCAATAGCGGGGGATTACAATGAGCAGTTCTTC. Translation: CASSPIAGDYNEQFF.

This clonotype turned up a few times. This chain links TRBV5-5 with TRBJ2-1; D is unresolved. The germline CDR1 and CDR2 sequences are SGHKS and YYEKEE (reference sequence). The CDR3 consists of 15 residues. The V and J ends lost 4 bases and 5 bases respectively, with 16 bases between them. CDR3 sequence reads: CASSMYLGRNNEQFF. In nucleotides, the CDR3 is TGTGCCAGCAGCATGTACCTAGGGCGGAACAATGAGCAGTTCTTC.